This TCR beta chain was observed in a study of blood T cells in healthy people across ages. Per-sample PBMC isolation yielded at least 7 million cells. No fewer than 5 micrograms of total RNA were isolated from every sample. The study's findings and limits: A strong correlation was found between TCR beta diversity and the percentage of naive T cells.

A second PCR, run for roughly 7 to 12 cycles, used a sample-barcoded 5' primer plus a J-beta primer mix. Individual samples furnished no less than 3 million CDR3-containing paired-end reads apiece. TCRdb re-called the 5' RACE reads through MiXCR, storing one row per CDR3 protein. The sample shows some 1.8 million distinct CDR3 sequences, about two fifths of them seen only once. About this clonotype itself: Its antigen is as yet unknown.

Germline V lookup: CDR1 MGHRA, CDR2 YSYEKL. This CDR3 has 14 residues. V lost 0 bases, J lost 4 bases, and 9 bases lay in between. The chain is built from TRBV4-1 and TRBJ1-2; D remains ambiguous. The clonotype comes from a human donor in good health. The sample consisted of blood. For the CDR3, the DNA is TGCGCCAGCAGCCAAGACCACGAGCTCTATGGCTACACCTTC. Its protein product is CASSQDHELYGYTF.